This T cell receptor (beta chain) was obtained from a study of cytomegalovirus exposure and HLA in healthy donors. Study background: Samples from HLA-typed donors yielded about 80 million unique TCRs in an early data release. Study-wide points: Altogether, 170 or so TCR beta chains were recorded as cytomegalovirus-associated. Solely CMV serostatus was available to characterize immune exposure. In a later analysis, across HLA loci, associated TCR counts were highest for DRB1, lowest for HLA-C.

PCR involved 60 Vbeta and 13 Jbeta primers. The table came from immunoSEQ multiplex PCR; TCRdb's copy has only in-frame clones and leaves some out. The sample consists of approximately 100,000 clones, more than 60% of them appearing once. V lost 9 bases, J lost 1 base, and 16 bases lay in between. CDR3 size: 14 residues. CDR1 is SGHRS, CDR2 YFSETQ, per germline. A word on this clone: Its cognate antigen is unknown.

The specimen sequenced was PBMCs. The clonotype originates from a man aged 55-75 years in good health and CMV-seronegative. The chain is built from TRBV5-1 and TRBJ1-1; D call uncertain. The CDR3 nucleotides read TGCGCCACCAAACCGGAAGGGAGGAACACTGAAGCTTTCTTT. Residues: CATKPEGRNTEAFF.